The table lists the clone carrying this T cell receptor (beta chain) with many counts. The data are from a study of T cell repertoires in cytomegalovirus infection. V lost 2 bases, J lost 2 bases, and 10 bases lay in between. Germline V lookup: CDR1 SGHTA, CDR2 FQGNSA. This CDR3 spans 15 amino acids. TCRdb reanalysed the reads using MiXCR and keeps one entry per CDR3 protein. The repertoire has under 350,000 distinct CDR3 sequences, over 7.5% of them found once; the top ten carry 3.5% to 4.5%. This TCR derives from a human donor in good health (CMV status not recorded). Some clones in this sample may be carry-over from other donors' samples. The V and J genes are TRBV7-2 and TRBJ2-4; D remains unclear. Input material: PBMCs. CDR3 protein: CASSLSGLPKNIQYF. CDR3 in DNA: TGTGCCAGCAGCTTAAGTGGGCTGCCCAAAAACATTCAGTACTTC.